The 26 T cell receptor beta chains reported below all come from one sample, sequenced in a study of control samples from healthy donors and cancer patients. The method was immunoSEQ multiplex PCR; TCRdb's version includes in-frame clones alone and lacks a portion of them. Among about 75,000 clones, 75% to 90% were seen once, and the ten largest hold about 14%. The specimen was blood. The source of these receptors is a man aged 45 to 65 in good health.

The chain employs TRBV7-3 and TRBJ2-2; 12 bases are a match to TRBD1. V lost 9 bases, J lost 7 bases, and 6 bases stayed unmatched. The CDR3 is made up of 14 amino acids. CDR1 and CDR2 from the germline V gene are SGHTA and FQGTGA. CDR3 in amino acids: CASRGQGAGGELFF. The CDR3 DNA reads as TGTGCCAGTCGGGGACAGGGGGCCGGCGGGGAGCTGTTTTTT.

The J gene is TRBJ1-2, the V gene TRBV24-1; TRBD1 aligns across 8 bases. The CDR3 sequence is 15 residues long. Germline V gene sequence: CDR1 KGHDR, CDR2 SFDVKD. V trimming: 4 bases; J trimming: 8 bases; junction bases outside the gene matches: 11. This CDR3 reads CATSDPRDRGNGYTF. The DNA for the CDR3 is TGTGCCACCAGTGACCCACGCGACAGGGGTAACGGCTACACCTTC.

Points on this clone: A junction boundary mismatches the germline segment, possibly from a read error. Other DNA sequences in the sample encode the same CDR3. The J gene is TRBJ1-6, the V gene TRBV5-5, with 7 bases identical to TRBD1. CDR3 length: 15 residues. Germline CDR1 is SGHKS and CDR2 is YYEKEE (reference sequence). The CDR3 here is CASSFSGQENSPLHF. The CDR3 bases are TGTGCCAGCAGCTTCTCCGGACAGGAAAATTCGCCCCTCCACTTT.

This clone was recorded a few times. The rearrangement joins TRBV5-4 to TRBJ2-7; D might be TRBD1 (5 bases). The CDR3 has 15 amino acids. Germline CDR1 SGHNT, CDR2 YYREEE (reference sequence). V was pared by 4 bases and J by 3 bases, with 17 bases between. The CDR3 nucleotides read TGTGCCAGCAGCGTCCCGGCCCCTAGGGGCTACGAGCAGTACTTC. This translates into CASSVPAPRGYEQYF.

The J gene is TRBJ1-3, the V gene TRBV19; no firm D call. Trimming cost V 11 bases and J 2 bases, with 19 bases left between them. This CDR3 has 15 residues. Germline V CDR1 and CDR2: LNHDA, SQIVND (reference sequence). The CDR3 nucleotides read TGTGCCGTACGTGGGCGGACGGCGGCTGGAAACACCATATATTTT. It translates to CAVRGRTAAGNTIYF.

The CDR3 loop reads CASSPGLAVPKETQYF. The DNA for the CDR3 is TGCGCCAGCAGCCCGGGACTAGCGGTACCTAAAGAGACCCAGTACTTC. V is TRBV4-1 and J is TRBJ2-5, with TRBD2 identical over 11 bases. J was trimmed by 3 bases and V by 4 bases; bases with no gene match: 7. Germline-derived CDR1 and CDR2 are MGHRA and YSYEKL. The CDR3 extends over 16 amino acids.

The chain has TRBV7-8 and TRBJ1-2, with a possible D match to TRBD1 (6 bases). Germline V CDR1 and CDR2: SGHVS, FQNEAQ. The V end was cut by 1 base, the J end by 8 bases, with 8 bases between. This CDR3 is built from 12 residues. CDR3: CASSLGTAGYTF. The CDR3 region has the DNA TGTGCCAGCAGCTTAGGGACAGCGGGCTACACCTTC.

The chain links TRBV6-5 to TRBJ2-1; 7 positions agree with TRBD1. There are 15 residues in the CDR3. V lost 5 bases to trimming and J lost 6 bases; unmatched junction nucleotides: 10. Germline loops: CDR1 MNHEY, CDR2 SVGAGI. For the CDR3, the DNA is TGTGCCAGCAGTCAATCAAGACAGGGTCGCAATGAGCAGTTCTTC. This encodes CASSQSRQGRNEQFF.

CDR3: CASSFSAGMGEQFF. Written as DNA, the CDR3 is TGTGCCAGCAGCTTCAGCGCTGGGATGGGTGAGCAGTTCTTC. The chain links TRBV7-3 to TRBJ2-1; no firm D call. Germline CDR1 reads SGHTA; CDR2 reads FQGTGA. The CDR3 is made up of 14 amino acids. V was clipped by 3 bases and J by 9 bases, with 15 bases between them.

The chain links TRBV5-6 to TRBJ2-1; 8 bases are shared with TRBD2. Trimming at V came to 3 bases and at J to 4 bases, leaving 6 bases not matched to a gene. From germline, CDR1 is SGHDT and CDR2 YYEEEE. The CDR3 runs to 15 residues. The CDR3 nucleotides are TGTGCCAGCAGCTCGGGACTAGTTAGATACAATGAGCAGTTCTTC. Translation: CASSSGLVRYNEQFF. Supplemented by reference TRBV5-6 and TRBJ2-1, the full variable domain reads DAGVTQSPTHLIKTRGQQVTLRCSPKSGHDTVSWYQQALGQGPQFIFQYYEEEERQRGNFPDRFSGHQFPNYSSELNVNALLLGDSALYLCASSSGLVRYNEQFFGPGTRLTVL.

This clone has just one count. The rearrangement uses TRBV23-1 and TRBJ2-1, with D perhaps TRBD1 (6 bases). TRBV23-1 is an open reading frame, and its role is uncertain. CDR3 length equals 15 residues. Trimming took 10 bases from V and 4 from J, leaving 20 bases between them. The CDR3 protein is CAKTSGDLLYNEQFF. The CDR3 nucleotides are TGCGCCAAAACCTCAGGGGACCTCCTTTACAATGAGCAGTTCTTC.

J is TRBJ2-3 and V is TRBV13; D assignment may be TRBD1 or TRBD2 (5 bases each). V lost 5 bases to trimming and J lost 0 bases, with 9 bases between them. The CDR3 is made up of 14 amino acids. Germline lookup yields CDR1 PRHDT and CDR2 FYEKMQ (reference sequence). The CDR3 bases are TGTGCCAGCAGCCCCCGGGACAGCACAGATACGCAGTATTTT. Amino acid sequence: CASSPRDSTDTQYF.

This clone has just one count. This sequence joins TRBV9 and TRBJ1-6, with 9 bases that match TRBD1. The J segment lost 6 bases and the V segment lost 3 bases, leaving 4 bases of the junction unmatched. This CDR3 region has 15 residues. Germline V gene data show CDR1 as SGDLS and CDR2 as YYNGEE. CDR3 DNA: TGTGCCAGCAGCGAGGACAGGGGTGGTAATTCACCCCTCCACTTT. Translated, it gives CASSEDRGGNSPLHF. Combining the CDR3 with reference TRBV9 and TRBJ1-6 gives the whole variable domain DSGVTQTPKHLITATGQRVTLRCSPRSGDLSVYWYQQSLDQGLQFLIQYYNGEERAKGNILERFSAQQFPDLHSELNLSSLELGDSALYFCASSEDRGGNSPLHFGNGTRLTVT.

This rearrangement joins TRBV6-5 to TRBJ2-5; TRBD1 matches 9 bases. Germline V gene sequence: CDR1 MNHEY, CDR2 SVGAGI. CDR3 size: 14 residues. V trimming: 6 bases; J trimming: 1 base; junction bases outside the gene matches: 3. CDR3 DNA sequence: TGTGCCAGCAGCCAGACAGGGGGCCAAGAGACCCAGTACTTC. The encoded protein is CASSQTGGQETQYF.

Here the CDR3 reads CASSLGGRGTYEQYF. The CDR3 bases are TGCGCCAGCAGCTTGGGGGGCAGGGGAACCTACGAGCAGTACTTC. The chain uses TRBV5-1 and TRBJ2-7, with a weak D call TRBD1 (6 bases). This CDR3 is 15 amino acids long. Germline CDR1 reads SGHRS; CDR2 reads YFSETQ. Trimming left V 0 bases short and J 2 bases short, with 12 bases between.

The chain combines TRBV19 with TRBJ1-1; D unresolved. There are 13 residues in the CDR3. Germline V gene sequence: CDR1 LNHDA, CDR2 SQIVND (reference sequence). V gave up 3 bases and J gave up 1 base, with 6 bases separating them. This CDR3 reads CASSMSGNTEAFF. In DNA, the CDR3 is TGTGCCAGTAGTATGTCCGGGAACACTGAAGCTTTCTTT.

CDR3 protein: CASRPAGTGANEQYF. DNA for the CDR3: TGCGCCAGCAGGCCCGCCGGGACAGGGGCCAACGAGCAGTACTTC. The genes are TRBV5-1 and TRBJ2-7; 10 bases are shared with TRBD1. V was clipped by 5 bases and J by 5 bases; unmatched bases: 10. Germline V gene data show CDR1 as SGHRS and CDR2 as YFSETQ. This CDR3 has 15 residues. The full variable domain, rest sourced from reference TRBV5-1 and TRBJ2-7, is KAGVTQTPRYLIKTRGQQVTLSCSPISGHRSVSWYQQTPGQGLQFLFEYFSETQRNKGNFPGRFSGRQFSNSRSEMNVSTLELGDSALYLCASRPAGTGANEQYFGPGTRLTVT.

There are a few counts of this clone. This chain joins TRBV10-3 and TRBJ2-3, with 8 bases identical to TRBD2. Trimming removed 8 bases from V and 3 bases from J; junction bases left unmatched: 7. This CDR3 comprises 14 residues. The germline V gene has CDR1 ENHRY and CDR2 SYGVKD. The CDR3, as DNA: TGTGCCATCGGAGGGCGGGAGGTAACAGATACGCAGTATTTT. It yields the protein CAIGGREVTDTQYF.

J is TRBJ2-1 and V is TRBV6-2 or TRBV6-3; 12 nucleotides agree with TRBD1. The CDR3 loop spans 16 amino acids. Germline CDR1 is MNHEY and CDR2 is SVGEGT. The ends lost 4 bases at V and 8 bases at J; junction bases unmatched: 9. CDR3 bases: TGTGCCAGCAGTTCAGAAACCGGGACAGGGGGCTATGAGCAGTTCTTC. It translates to CASSSETGTGGYEQFF.

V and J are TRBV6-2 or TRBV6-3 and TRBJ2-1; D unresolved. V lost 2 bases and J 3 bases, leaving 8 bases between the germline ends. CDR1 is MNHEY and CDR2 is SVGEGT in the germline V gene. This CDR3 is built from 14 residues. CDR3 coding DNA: TGTGCCAGCAGTTACGGGCTCTTCTACAATGAGCAGTTCTTC. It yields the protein CASSYGLFYNEQFF.

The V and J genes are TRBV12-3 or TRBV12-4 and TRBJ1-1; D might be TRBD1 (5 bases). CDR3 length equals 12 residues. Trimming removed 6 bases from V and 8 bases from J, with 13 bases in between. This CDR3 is CASRGEYVEAFF. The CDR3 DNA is TGTGCCAGCAGGGGGGAATACGTCGAAGCTTTCTTT.

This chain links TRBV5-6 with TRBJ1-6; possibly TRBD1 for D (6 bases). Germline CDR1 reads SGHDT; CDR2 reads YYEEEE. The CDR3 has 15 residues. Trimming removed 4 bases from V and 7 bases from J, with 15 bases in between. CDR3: CASSALARGNSPLHF. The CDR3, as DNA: TGTGCCAGCAGCGCCCTGGCCAGGGGCAATTCACCCCTCCACTTT.

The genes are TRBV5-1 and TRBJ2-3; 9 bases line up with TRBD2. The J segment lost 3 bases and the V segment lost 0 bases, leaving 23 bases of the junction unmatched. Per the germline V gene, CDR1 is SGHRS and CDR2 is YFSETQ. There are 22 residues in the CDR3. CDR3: CASSLGINQGVSGGRVTDTQYF. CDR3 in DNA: TGCGCCAGCAGCTTGGGAATCAATCAGGGGGTTTCTGGCGGGAGGGTGACAGATACGCAGTATTTT.

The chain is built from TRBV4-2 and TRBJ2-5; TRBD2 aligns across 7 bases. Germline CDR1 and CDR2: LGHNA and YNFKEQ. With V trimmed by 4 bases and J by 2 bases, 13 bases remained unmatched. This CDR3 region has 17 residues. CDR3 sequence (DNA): TGTGCCAGCAGCCCCAACGGGGCTAGCGGACCGCAAGAGACCCAGTACTTC. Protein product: CASSPNGASGPQETQYF.

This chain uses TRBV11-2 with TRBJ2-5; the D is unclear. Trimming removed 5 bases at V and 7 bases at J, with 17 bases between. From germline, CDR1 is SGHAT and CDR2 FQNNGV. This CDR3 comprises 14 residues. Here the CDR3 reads CASSPENTGGTQYF. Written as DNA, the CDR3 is TGTGCCAGCAGCCCTGAGAACACCGGTGGGACCCAGTACTTC.

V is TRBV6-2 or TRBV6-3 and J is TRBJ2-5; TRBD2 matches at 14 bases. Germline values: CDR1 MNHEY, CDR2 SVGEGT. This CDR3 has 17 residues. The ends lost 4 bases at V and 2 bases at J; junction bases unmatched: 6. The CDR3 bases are TGTGCCAGCAGTTTGACTAGCGGGAGGGCCCGGCAAGAGACCCAGTACTTC. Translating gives CASSLTSGRARQETQYF.